This passage covers 21 T cell receptor beta chains from one sample sequenced in a study of shared clonotypes between healthy human individuals. Clones were sequenced by immunoSEQ multiplex PCR, and TCRdb holds only the in-frame ones, with some missing. Among around 580,000 clones, 95% to 98% were seen once, and the ten largest hold 0.3%. Terminally differentiated effector memory CD45RA+ cells were excluded by CCR7 positive selection of CD45RO-negative cells. The sequenced sample consisted of naive CD8+ T cells sorted from blood. The receptors originated from a man aged 25 to 45 in good health.

This clone occurred once. The V call is TRBV9, the J call TRBJ2-7, with 10 bases matching TRBD2. V dropped 4 bases and J dropped 0; count of bases not matched to a gene: 4. This CDR3 is built from 15 residues. Germline V gives CDR1 SGDLS, CDR2 YYNGEE. The DNA of the CDR3 is TGTGCCAGCAGCATGACTAGCGGGTTCTCCTACGAGCAGTACTTC. As protein: CASSMTSGFSYEQYF.

The chain has TRBV4-2 and TRBJ2-2; D not resolved. The germline CDR1 and CDR2 sequences are LGHNA and YNFKEQ. The CDR3 extends over 14 amino acids. The germline V and J ends were trimmed by 2 bases and 0 bases, with 4 bases remaining between them. Here the CDR3 reads CASSQPTNTGELFF. In DNA form, the CDR3 reads TGTGCCAGCAGCCAACCAACGAACACCGGGGAGCTGTTTTTT.

The chain uses TRBV10-3 and TRBJ2-7, with 7 positions matching TRBD2. CDR1 and CDR2 (germline): ENHRY, SYGVKD. The CDR3 spans 14 residues. Losses at the gene ends were 4 bases for V and 5 bases for J; bases not matched to a gene: 8. CDR3 loop: CAISAGRELHEQYF. CDR3 sequence (DNA): TGTGCCATCAGTGCTGGGCGGGAGTTGCACGAGCAGTACTTC.

V and J are TRBV5-1 and TRBJ2-5; the D gene is possibly TRBD2 (6 bases). With 0 bases removed from V and 5 bases from J, the gap between germline ends came to 11 bases. Germline V gene data show CDR1 as SGHRS and CDR2 as YFSETQ. The CDR3 spans 14 residues. CDR3 amino acids: CASSLAGGDETQYF. The CDR3 bases are TGCGCCAGCAGCTTGGCCGGGGGAGACGAGACCCAGTACTTC.

V is TRBV2 and J is TRBJ2-7; D is possibly TRBD2 (6 bases). CDR1 and CDR2 from the germline V gene are SNHLY and FYNNEI. CDR3 length: 15 amino acids. Trimming pared 3 bases from V and 0 bases from J, leaving 12 bases between. CDR3 coding DNA: TGTGCCAGCAGTGATGGGGCGGGAAGCTCCTACGAGCAGTACTTC. Encoded protein: CASSDGAGSSYEQYF.

The V and J genes are TRBV5-1 and TRBJ2-1, with 7 nucleotides matching TRBD1. The CDR3 sequence is 17 residues long. Germline V lookup: CDR1 SGHRS, CDR2 YFSETQ. The trim removed 0 bases at V and 8 bases at J, leaving 14 bases unmatched. CDR3 in DNA: TGCGCCAGCAGCTTGGGGACAGGCGGTTTTACTAGGGATGAGCAGTTCTTC. It encodes CASSLGTGGFTRDEQFF. The variable domain in full, completed from reference TRBV5-1 and TRBJ2-1, reads KAGVTQTPRYLIKTRGQQVTLSCSPISGHRSVSWYQQTPGQGLQFLFEYFSETQRNKGNFPGRFSGRQFSNSRSEMNVSTLELGDSALYLCASSLGTGGFTRDEQFFGPGTRLTVL.

This CDR3 is CASSQYMGTSENNEQFF. DNA for the CDR3: TGTGCCAGCAGCCAATATATGGGGACTAGCGAAAACAATGAGCAGTTCTTC. The chain is built from TRBV14 and TRBJ2-1, with TRBD2 matching over 10 bases. The CDR3 is made up of 17 amino acids. J gave up 5 bases and V 2 bases, and 9 bases lay outside the gene matches. Germline V lookup: CDR1 SGHDN, CDR2 FVKESK.

The J gene is TRBJ1-1, the V gene TRBV4-3, with 11 bases lining up with TRBD1. CDR1 and CDR2 (germline): LGHNA, YSLEER. This CDR3 is 16 amino acids long. Trimming took 4 bases from V and 5 from J; bases not matched to a gene: 9. The CDR3 nucleotides are TGCGCCAGCAGCCCCGGGACAGGGGGAAGTGATACTGAAGCTTTCTTT. It specifies CASSPGTGGSDTEAFF.

CDR3 DNA: TGTGCCAGCAGCGTAGGGCCGGGAACTTCTAGCACAGATACGCAGTATTTT. As protein: CASSVGPGTSSTDTQYF. The chain uses TRBV9 and TRBJ2-3; a possible D gene is TRBD2 (5 bases). The CDR3 contains 17 residues. Per germline, CDR1 SGDLS and CDR2 YYNGEE. Trimming took off 0 bases at V and 0 bases at J, with 14 bases between the two ends.

J is TRBJ2-7 and V is TRBV10-1, with TRBD2 identical over 11 bases. The CDR3 sequence is 18 residues long. Germline CDR1 is WNHNN and CDR2 is SYGVQD (reference sequence). V lost 3 bases and J lost 5; bases outside the gene matches: 15. CDR3 coding DNA: TGCGCCAGCAGTGATAAGGGCCGTACTAGCGGGAGTCTCCACGAGCAGTACTTC. Amino acids: CASSDKGRTSGSLHEQYF.

The chain has TRBV12-5 and TRBJ2-4, with 9 bases matching TRBD2. Losses at the gene ends were 0 bases for V and 0 bases for J; bases not matched to a gene: 6. This CDR3 spans 18 amino acids. The V gene's germline CDR1 is LGHNT and CDR2 FRNRAP. DNA of the CDR3: TGTGCTAGTGGTTTGGTAACCCTAGCGGGAATAGCCAAAAACATTCAGTACTTC. This encodes CASGLVTLAGIAKNIQYF. The full variable domain, in which reference TRBV12-5 and TRBJ2-4 provide the parts outside the CDR3, is DARVTQTPRHKVTEMGQEVTMRCQPILGHNTVFWYRQTMMQGLELLAYFRNRAPLDDSGMPKDRFSAEMPDATLATLKIQPSEPRDSAVYFCASGLVTLAGIAKNIQYFGAGTRLSVL.

J is TRBJ2-7 and V is TRBV11-2; D is uncertain. The CDR3 is made up of 14 amino acids. Per germline, CDR1 SGHAT and CDR2 FQNNGV. Trimming removed 4 bases at V and 7 bases at J, with 17 bases between. The CDR3 here is CASSSIGAFLEQYF. In DNA form, the CDR3 reads TGTGCCAGCAGCTCAATCGGCGCTTTTTTGGAGCAGTACTTC.

This clone was detected only once. The chain is built from TRBV7-6 and TRBJ2-3, with D unresolved. Germline CDR1 reads SGHVS; CDR2 reads FNYEAQ. Trimming pared 5 bases from V and 0 bases from J, leaving 6 bases between. The CDR3 spans 13 residues. The CDR3 here is CASSPTSTDTQYF. DNA for the CDR3: TGTGCCAGCAGCCCAACTAGCACAGATACGCAGTATTTT.

V and J are TRBV25-1 and TRBJ2-7; the match to TRBD1 covers 8 bases. This CDR3 has 17 amino acids. Trimming at V came to 5 bases and at J to 4 bases, leaving 16 bases not matched to a gene. The germline V gene has CDR1 MGHDK and CDR2 SYGVNS. The CDR3 DNA reads TGTGCCAGCAGTTCCCTCTACCGGGACAGGAGCATTTACGAGCAGTACTTC. It is translated as CASSSLYRDRSIYEQYF.

The rearrangement joins TRBV6-1 to TRBJ2-7, with 11 positions matching TRBD2. Germline V gene lookup returns CDR1 MNHNS and CDR2 SASEGT. V lost 2 bases to trimming and J lost 5 bases; unmatched junction nucleotides: 8. The CDR3 runs to 16 residues. The CDR3 DNA follows: TGTGCCAGCAGTGAACGAACTAGCGGGAGCAGCAACGAGCAGTACTTC. This translates into CASSERTSGSSNEQYF.

This clone has just one count. The chain is built from TRBV7-6 and TRBJ1-1, with unresolved D. V lost 3 bases, J lost 6 bases, and 14 bases lay in between. From germline, CDR1 is SGHVS and CDR2 FNYEAQ. The CDR3 is 14 residues long. The CDR3 coding sequence is TGTGCCAGCAGCTTCCTCGGTACTGATGCTGAAGCTTTCTTT. Protein sequence: CASSFLGTDAEAFF.

This sequence joins TRBV30 and TRBJ1-1; 7 bases agree with TRBD1. The CDR3 sequence is 15 residues long. V lost 5 bases and J lost 1; bases outside the gene matches: 10. Germline values: CDR1 GTSNPN, CDR2 SVGIG (reference sequence). The CDR3 sequence is CAWCPRTGGNTEAFF. CDR3 nucleotide sequence: TGTGCCTGGTGCCCCCGGACAGGCGGGAACACTGAAGCTTTCTTT.

A remark on this clone: Other DNA variants within this sample encode the same CDR3. The chain links TRBV9 to TRBJ2-2; D unresolved. Deletions cut 3 bases from V and 6 bases from J, with 6 bases between. This CDR3 contains 12 residues. Looked up from germline, CDR1 is SGDLS and CDR2 is YYNGEE. CDR3 protein: CASSEGPGELFF. The CDR3 bases are TGTGCCAGCAGCGAGGGCCCCGGGGAGCTGTTTTTT.

This clone was seen just once. The V gene is TRBV5-6, the J gene TRBJ2-3, with TRBD1 matching over 7 bases. The CDR3 is made up of 15 amino acids. J lost 2 bases, V lost 3 bases, and 6 bases had no gene match. Germline V gene data show CDR1 as SGHDT and CDR2 as YYEEEE. The chain's CDR3 is CASSSGTANTDTQYF. In nucleotides, the CDR3 is TGTGCCAGCAGCTCCGGGACAGCCAACACAGATACGCAGTATTTT.

This chain connects TRBV27 to TRBJ2-7; possibly TRBD1 for D (6 bases). Trimming cost V 4 bases and J 1 base, with 11 bases left between them. Germline lookup yields CDR1 MNHEY and CDR2 SMNVEV (reference sequence). This CDR3 is built from 14 residues. The CDR3 loop is CASSSTGYSYEQYF. In DNA form, the CDR3 reads TGTGCCAGCAGTTCAACAGGGTATTCCTACGAGCAGTACTTC.

The rearrangement uses TRBV27 and TRBJ2-3; no clear D gene. Germline values: CDR1 MNHEY, CDR2 SMNVEV (reference sequence). This CDR3 spans 16 amino acids. V dropped 0 bases and J dropped 2 bases, with 12 bases sitting between them. CDR3 nucleotide sequence: TGTGCCAGCAGTTTATCGATAGGAGAAATCACAGATACGCAGTATTTT. This sequence encodes CASSLSIGEITDTQYF.